This T cell receptor (beta chain) was captured by sequencing in a study of CD4 T cell repertoires in COVID-19. Germline values: CDR1 SGHRS, CDR2 YFSETQ. J lost 7 bases, V lost 0 bases, and 8 bases had no gene match. The CDR3 is 15 amino acids. Study-wide findings and caveats: Two or all three memory subsets shared several highly expanded SARS-CoV-2-reactive clonotypes.

Repertoires were generated with immunoSEQ multiplex PCR, while TCRdb's copy carries only in-frame clones and drops some. The sample consists of 60,000 to 90,000 clones, about four fifths of them appearing once. This clone has a single count. Its antigen is currently unknown. The clonotype originates from a human donor who had COVID-19. Source: CD4+ T cells from peripheral blood, taken after recovery from COVID-19. The rearrangement joins TRBV5-1 to TRBJ2-7, with 9 bases lining up with TRBD2. The CDR3 DNA follows: TGCGCCAGCAGCTTGGCGGGTAGCGGGAGTAGAGAGCAGTACTTC. This sequence encodes CASSLAGSGSREQYF.